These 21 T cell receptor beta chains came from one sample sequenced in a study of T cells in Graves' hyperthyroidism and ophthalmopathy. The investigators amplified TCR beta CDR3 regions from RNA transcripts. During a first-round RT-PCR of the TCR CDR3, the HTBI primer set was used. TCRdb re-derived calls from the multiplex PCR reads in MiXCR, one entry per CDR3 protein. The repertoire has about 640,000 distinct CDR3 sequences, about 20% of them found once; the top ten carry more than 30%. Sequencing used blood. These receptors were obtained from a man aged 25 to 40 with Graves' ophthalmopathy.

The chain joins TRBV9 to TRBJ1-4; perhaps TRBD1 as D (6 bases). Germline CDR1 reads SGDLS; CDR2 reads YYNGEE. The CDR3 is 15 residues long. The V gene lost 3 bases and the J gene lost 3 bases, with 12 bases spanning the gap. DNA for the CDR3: TGTGCCAGCAGCGCCTCGACAGGACCTAATGAAAAACTGTTTTTT. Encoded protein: CASSASTGPNEKLFF.

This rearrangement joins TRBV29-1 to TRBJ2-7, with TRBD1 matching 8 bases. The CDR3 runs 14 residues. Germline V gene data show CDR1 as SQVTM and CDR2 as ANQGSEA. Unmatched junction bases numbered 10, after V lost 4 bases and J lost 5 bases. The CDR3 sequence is CSVVLGQGRNEQYF. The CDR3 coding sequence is TGCAGCGTTGTACTTGGACAGGGCAGGAACGAGCAGTACTTC.

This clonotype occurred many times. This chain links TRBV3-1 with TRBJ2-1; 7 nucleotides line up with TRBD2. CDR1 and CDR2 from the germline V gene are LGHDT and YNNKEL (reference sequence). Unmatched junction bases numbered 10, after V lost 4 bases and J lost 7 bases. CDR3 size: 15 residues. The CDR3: CASSRTPGGSNEQFF. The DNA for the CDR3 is TGTGCCAGCAGCCGGACTCCGGGAGGCTCAAATGAGCAGTTCTTC.

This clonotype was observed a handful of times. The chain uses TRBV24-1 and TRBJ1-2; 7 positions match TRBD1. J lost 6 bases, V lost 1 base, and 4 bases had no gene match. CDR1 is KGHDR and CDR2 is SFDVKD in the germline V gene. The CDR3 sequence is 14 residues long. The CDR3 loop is CATSDFAGGNGYTF. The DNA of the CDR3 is TGTGCCACCAGTGATTTTGCAGGGGGGAATGGCTACACCTTC.

CDR3 sequence: CASSSTGTRGNEQFF. The CDR3 DNA follows: TGTGCCAGCAGCTCGACCGGGACTAGAGGGAATGAGCAGTTCTTC. The chain has TRBV12-3 or TRBV12-4 and TRBJ2-1; 8 bases fit TRBD2. This CDR3 has 15 amino acids. The J segment lost 7 bases and the V segment lost 6 bases, leaving 11 bases of the junction unmatched.

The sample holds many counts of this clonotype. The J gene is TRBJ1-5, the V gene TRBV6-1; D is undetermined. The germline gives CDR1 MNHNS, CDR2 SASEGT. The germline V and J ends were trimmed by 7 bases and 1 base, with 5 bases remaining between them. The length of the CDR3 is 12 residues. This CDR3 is CASMRSNQPQHF. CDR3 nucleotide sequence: TGTGCCAGCATGAGGAGCAATCAGCCCCAGCATTTT.

The CDR3, as DNA: TGTGCCAGCTTAGGCTTCGTCGCAGGAGCGGGAGTATGGTATTTT. This sequence encodes CASLGFVAGAGVWYF. The gene calls are TRBV28 and TRBJ2-3; 8 bases match TRBD2. Germline assignment: CDR1 MDHEN and CDR2 SYDVKM. Trimming removed 8 bases from V and 14 bases from J; junction bases left unmatched: 21. This CDR3 is built from 15 residues.

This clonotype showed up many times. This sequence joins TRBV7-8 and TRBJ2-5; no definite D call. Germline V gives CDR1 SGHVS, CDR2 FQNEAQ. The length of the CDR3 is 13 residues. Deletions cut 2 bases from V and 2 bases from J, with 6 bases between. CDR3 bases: TGTGCCAGCAGCTTAATCTATCAAGAGACCCAGTACTTC. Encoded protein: CASSLIYQETQYF.

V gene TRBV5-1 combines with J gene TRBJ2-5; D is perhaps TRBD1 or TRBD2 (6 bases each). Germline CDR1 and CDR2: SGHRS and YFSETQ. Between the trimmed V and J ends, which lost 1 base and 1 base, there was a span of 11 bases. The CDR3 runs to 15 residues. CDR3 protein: CASSLRRGAQETQYF. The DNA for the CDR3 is TGCGCCAGCAGCTTGAGGAGGGGGGCCCAAGAGACCCAGTACTTC.

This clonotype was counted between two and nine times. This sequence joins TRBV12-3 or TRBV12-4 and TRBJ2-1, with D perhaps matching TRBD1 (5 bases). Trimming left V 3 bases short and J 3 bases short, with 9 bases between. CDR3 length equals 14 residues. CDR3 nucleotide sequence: TGTGCCAGCAGTTTTAGGGGCGTCTACAATGAGCAGTTCTTC. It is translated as CASSFRGVYNEQFF.

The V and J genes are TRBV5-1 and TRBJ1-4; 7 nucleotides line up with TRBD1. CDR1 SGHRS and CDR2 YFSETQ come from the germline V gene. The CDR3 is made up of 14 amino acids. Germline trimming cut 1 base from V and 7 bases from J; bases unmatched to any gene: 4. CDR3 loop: CASSLRQGGEKLFF. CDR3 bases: TGCGCCAGCAGCTTGAGGCAGGGGGGTGAAAAACTGTTTTTT. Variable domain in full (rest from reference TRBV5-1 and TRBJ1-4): KAGVTQTPRYLIKTRGQQVTLSCSPISGHRSVSWYQQTPGQGLQFLFEYFSETQRNKGNFPGRFSGRQFSNSRSEMNVSTLELGDSALYLCASSLRQGGEKLFFGSGTQLSVL.

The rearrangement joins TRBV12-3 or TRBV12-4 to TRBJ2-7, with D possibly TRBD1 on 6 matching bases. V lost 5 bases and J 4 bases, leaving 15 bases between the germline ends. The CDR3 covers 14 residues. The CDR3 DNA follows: TGTGCCAGCAGTCCGAGGGACAAGAAATACGAGCAGTACTTC. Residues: CASSPRDKKYEQYF.

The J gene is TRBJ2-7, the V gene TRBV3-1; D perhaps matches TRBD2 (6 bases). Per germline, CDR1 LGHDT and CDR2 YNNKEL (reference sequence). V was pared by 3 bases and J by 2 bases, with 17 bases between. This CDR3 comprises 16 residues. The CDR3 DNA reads TGTGCCAGCAGCCACCTGGGGGGTTCCCGAACCTACGAGCAGTACTTC. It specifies CASSHLGGSRTYEQYF.

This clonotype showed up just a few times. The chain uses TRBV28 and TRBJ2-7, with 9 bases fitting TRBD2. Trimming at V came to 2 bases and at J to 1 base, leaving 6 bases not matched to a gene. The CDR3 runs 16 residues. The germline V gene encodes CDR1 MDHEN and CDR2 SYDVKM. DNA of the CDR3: TGTGCCAGCAGTTTACTCGGCGGGGGGGGTTCCTACGAGCAGTACTTC. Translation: CASSLLGGGGSYEQYF.

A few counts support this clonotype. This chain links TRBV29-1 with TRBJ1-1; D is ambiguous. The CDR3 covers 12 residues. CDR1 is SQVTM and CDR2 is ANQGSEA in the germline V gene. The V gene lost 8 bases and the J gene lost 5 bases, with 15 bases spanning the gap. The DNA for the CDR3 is TGCAGCACTTCCCGAAAGAGTACTGAAGCTTTCTTT. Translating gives CSTSRKSTEAFF.

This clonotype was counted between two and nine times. CDR3 in amino acids: CASSATGPYNEQFF. The CDR3 DNA follows: TGTGCCAGCAGCGCAACGGGGCCCTACAATGAGCAGTTCTTC. The chain combines TRBV7-9 with TRBJ2-1; D tentatively reads TRBD1 or TRBD2 (5 bases each). V was shortened by 5 bases and J by 2 bases, with 10 bases between the two germline ends. Per the germline V gene, CDR1 is SEHNR and CDR2 is FQNEAQ (reference sequence). The CDR3 covers 14 residues.

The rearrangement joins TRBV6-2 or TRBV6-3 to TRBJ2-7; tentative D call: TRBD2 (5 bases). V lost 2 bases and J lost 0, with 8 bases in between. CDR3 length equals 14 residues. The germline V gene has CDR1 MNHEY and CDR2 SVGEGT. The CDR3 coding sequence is TGTGCCAGCAGTTACGACCGGGGCTCCTACGAGCAGTACTTC. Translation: CASSYDRGSYEQYF.

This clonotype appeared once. DNA for the CDR3: TGTGCCAGCAGCGTTAGCGGGAGGCCAGATACGCAGTATTTT. This sequence encodes CASSVSGRPDTQYF. The genes are TRBV11-2 and TRBJ2-3; TRBD2 matches at 10 bases. J was trimmed by 4 bases and V by 5 bases; bases with no gene match: 3. From germline, CDR1 is SGHAT and CDR2 FQNNGV. This CDR3 spans 14 amino acids.

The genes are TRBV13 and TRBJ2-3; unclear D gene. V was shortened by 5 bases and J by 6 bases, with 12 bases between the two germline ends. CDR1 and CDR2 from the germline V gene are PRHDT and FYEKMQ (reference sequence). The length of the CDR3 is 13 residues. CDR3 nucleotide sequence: TGTGCCAGCAGCCTTAGAAACGTCGATACGCAGTATTTT. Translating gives CASSLRNVDTQYF.

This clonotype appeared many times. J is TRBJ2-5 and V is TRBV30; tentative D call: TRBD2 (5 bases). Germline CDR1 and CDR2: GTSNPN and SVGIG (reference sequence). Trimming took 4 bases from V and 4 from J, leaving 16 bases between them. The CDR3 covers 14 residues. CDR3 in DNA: TGTGCCTGGAAGGTCGGTGGGAGCCCAGAGACCCAGTACTTC. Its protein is CAWKVGGSPETQYF. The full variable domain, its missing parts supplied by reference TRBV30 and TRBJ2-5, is SQTIHQWPATLVQPVGSPLSLECTVEGTSNPNLYWYRQAAGRGLQLLFYSVGIGQISSEVPQNLSASRPQDRQFILSSKKLLLSDSGFYLCAWKVGGSPETQYFGPGTRLLVL.

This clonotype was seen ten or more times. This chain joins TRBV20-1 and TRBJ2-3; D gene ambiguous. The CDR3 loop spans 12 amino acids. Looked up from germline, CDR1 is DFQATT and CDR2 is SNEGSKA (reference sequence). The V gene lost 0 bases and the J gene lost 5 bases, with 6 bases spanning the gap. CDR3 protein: CSARDHVDTQYF. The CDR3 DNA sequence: TGCAGTGCTAGAGACCACGTAGATACGCAGTATTTT.